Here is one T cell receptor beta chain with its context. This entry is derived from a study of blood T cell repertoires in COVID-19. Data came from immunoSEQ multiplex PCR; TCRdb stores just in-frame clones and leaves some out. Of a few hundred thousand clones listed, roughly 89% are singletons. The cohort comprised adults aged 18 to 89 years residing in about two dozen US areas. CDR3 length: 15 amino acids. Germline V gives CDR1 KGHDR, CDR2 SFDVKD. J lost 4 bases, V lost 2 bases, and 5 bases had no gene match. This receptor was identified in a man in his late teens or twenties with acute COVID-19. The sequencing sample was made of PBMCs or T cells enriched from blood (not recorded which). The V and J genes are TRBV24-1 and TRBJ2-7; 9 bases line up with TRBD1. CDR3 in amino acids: CATSDSSTGGYEQYF. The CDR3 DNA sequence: TGTGCCACCAGTGATTCTTCGACAGGGGGATACGAGCAGTACTTC.